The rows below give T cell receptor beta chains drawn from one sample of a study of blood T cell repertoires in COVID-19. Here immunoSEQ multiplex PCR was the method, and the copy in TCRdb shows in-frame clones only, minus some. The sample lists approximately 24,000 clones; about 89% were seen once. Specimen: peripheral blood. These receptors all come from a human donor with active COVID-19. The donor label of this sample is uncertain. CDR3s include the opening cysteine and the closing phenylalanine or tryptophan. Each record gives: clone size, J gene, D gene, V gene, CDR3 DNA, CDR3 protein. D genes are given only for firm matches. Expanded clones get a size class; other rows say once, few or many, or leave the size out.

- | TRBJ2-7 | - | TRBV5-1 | TGCGCCAGCAGTATCACAGGGCCCCACGAGCAGTACTTC | CASSITGPHEQYF
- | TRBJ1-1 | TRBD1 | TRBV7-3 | TGTGCCAGCAGCTCTGGGACAGACCCTGGAGCTTTCTTT | CASSSGTDPGAFF
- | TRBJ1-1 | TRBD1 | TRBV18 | TGTGCCAGCTCACCATTCGACAGGGGGCTCGGTTTAGGCACTGAAGCTTTCTTT | CASSPFDRGLGLGTEAFF
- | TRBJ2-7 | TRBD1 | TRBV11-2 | TGTGCCAGCAGCCCGACAGGGGTTTGGTACGAGCAGTACTTC | CASSPTGVWYEQYF
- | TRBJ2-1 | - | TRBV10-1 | TGCGCCAGCAGCGGGATCGGCGGGTGGGTCGATGAGCAGTTCTTC | CASSGIGGWVDEQFF
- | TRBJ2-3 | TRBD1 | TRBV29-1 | TGCAGCGTTGAGGGCAGGGGGCCAGATACGCAGTATTTT | CSVEGRGPDTQYF
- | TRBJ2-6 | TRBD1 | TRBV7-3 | TGTGCCAGCAGCTTATTAGACAGGGCCTCTGGGGCCAACGTCCTGACTTTC | CASSLLDRASGANVLTF
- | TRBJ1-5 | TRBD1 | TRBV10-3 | TGTGCCATCAGTGAGTCCGGAGGGGGCTATAGCAATCAGCCCCAGCATTTT | CAISESGGGYSNQPQHF
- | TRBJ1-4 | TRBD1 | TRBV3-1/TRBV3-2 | TGTGCCAGCAGCCCCTCGGACAGGGGCGAAAAACTGTTTTTT | CASSPSDRGEKLFF
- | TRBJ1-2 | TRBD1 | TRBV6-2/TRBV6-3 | TGTGCCAGCAGTTACTCGATACGGGGTCCGGGACAGGGATCAGAAGGCTACACCTTC | CASSYSIRGPGQGSEGYTF
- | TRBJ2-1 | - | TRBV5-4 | TGTGCCAGCAGCTTCCCTACACAGGGCAGCTCCTACAATGAGCAGTTCTTC | CASSFPTQGSSYNEQFF
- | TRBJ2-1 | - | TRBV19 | TGTGCCAGTAGTATCCTAGGCGGCGACTCCTACAATGAGCAGTTCTTC | CASSILGGDSYNEQFF
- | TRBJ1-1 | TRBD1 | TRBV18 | TGTGCCAGCTCACCTGGTACAGGGGGATACACTGAAGCTTTCTTT | CASSPGTGGYTEAFF
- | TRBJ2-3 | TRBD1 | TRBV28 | TGTGCCAGCAGAACAGGGGACCTGGGGGATACGCAGTATTTT | CASRTGDLGDTQYF
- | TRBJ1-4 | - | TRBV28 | TGTGCCAGCAGTTTATCTGCCGGGGGGCCAGGTGAAAAACTGTTTTTT | CASSLSAGGPGEKLFF
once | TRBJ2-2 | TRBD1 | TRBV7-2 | TGTGCCAGCAGCTTAAAGAGGACAGGGGCCGGGGAGCTGTTTTTT | CASSLKRTGAGELFF
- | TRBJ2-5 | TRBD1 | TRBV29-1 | TGCAGCGGACAGGGGCAAGAGACCCAGTACTTC | CSGQGQETQYF
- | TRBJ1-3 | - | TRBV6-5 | TGTGCCAGCAGTTTCGACTACTCTGGAAACACCATATATTTT | CASSFDYSGNTIYF
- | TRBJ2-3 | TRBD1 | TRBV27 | TGTGCCAGCAGTCCGAGGGACAGGGGAAGACCAGATACGCAGTATTTT | CASSPRDRGRPDTQYF
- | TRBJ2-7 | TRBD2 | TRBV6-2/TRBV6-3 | TGTGCCAGCAGTTACCCCTTAGCGGGAGAAAACGAGCAGTACTTC | CASSYPLAGENEQYF
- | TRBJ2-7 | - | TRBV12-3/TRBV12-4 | TGTGCCAGCAGCGTCAGGCGATACGAGCAGTACTTC | CASSVRRYEQYF
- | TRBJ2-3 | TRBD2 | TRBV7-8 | TGTGCCAGCAGGCCAACTAGCGAGAGGGGCAATACGCAGTATTTT | CASRPTSERGNTQYF
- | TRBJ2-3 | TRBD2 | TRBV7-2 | TGTGCCAGCAGCTTAATGAGCGGGAGGGCAGATACGCAGTATTTT | CASSLMSGRADTQYF
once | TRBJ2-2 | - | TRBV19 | TGTGCCAGTAGTATCTGGAGGGGTCCTTTAGGCGGGGAGCTGTTTTTT | CASSIWRGPLGGELFF
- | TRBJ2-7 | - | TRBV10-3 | TGTGCCATCAGTGAGTCTGTTCCGAGGGGGGGCCCTCTGACCTACGAGCAGTACTTC | CAISESVPRGGPLTYEQYF
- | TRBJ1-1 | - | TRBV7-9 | TGTGCCAGCAGCTTGGACATGAACACTGAAGCTTTCTTT | CASSLDMNTEAFF
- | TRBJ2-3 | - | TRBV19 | TGTGCCAGTAGTATAGGACCTCAGGGAGATACGCAGTATTTT | CASSIGPQGDTQYF
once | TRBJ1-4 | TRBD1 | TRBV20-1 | TGCAGTGCTAGTAGGACAGGGGGAAGGAAAACTAATGAAAAACTGTTTTTT | CSASRTGGRKTNEKLFF
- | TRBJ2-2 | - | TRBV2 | TGTGCCAGCACCAACTCGGTGGGGGGGGCCACCGGGGAGCTGTTTTTT | CASTNSVGGATGELFF
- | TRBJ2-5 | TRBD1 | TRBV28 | TGTGCCAGCAGAACAGGGGGAGAGACCCAGTACTTC | CASRTGGETQYF
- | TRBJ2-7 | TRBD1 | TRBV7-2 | TGTGCCAGCAGCTTAGGCGTCGGACAGGGAGTCTACGAGCAGTACTTC | CASSLGVGQGVYEQYF
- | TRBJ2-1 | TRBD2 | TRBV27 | TGTGCCAGCAGTTTATTAAGGGCTAGCGGGATCTCCTACAATGAGCAGTTCTTC | CASSLLRASGISYNEQFF
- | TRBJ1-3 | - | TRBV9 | TGTGCCAGCAGCGTTCTTTCTGGAAACACCATATATTTT | CASSVLSGNTIYF
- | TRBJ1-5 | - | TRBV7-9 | TGTGCCAGCAGCTTAGGAGGGCATCAGCCCCAGCATTTT | CASSLGGHQPQHF
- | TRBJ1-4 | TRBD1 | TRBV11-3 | TGTGCCACCTCCCTCGCAGGGGGAAGCGAAAAACTGTTTTTT | CATSLAGGSEKLFF
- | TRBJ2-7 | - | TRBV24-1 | TGTGCCACTATCCTACATCCGTGGGAGGCAGAGCAGTACTTC | CATILHPWEAEQYF
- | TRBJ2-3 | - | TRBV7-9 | TGTGCCAGCAGCCTGGGCGCGGGACTCACAGATACGCAGTATTTT | CASSLGAGLTDTQYF